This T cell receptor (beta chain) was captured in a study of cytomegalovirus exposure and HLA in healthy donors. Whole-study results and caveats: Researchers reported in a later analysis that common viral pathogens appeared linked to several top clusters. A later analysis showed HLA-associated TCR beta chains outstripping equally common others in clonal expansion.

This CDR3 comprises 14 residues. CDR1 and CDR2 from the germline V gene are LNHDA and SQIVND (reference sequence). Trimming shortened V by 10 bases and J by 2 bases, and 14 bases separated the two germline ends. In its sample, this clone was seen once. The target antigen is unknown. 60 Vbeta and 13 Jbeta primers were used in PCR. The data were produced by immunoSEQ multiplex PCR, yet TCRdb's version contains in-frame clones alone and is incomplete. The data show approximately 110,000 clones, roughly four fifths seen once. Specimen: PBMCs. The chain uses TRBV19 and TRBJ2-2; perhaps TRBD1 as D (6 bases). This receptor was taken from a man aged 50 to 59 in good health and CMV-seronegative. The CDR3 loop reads CATSQGPNTGELFF. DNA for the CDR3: TGTGCCACCTCACAGGGCCCTAACACCGGGGAGCTGTTTTTT.